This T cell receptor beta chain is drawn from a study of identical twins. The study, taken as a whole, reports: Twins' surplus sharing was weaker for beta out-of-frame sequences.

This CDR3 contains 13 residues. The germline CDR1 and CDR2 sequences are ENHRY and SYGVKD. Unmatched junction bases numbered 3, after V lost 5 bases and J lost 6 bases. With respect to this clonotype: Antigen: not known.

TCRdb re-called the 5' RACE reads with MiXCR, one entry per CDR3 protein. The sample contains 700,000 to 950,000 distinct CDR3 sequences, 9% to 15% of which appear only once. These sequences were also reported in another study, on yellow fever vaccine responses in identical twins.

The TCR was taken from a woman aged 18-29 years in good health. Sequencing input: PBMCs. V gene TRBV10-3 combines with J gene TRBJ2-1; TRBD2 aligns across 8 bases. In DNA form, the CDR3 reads TGTGCCATCAGTCTCAGCGGGGGCAATGAGCAGTTCTTC. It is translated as CAISLSGGNEQFF.